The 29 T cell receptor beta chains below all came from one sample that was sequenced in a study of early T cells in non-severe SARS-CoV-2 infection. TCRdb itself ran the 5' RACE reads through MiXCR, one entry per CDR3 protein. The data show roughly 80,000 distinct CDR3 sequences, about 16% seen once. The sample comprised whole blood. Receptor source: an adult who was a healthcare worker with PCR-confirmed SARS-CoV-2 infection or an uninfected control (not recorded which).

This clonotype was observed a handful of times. The CDR3: CASSLSWGSGNTIYF. In DNA, the CDR3 is TGTGCCAGCAGTTTATCTTGGGGATCTGGAAACACCATATATTTT. The chain uses TRBV28 and TRBJ1-3; D not resolved. V was shortened by 1 base and J by 1 base, with 8 bases between the two germline ends. Looked up from germline, CDR1 is MDHEN and CDR2 is SYDVKM. The CDR3 sequence is 15 residues long.

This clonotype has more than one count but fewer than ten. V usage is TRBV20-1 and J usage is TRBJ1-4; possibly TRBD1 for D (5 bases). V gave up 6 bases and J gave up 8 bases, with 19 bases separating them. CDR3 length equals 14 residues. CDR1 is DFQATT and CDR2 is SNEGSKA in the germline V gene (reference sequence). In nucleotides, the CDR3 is TGCAGTGCCGCATGGGACGGCGGGATGGAAAAACTGTTTTTT. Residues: CSAAWDGGMEKLFF.

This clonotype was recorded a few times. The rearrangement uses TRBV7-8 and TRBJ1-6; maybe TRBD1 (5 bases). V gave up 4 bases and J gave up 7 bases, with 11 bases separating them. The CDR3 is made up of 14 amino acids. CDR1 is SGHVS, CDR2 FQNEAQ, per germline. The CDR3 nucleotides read TGTGCCAGCAGCTCCGGGACGGGAAATTCACCCCTCCACTTT. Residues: CASSSGTGNSPLHF.

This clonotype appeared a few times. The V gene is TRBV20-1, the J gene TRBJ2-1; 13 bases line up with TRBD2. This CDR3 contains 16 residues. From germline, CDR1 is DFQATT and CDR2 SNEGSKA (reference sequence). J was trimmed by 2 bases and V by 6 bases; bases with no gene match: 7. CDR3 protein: CSAEGLAGATYNEQFF. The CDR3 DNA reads TGCAGTGCAGAAGGACTAGCGGGAGCAACCTACAATGAGCAGTTCTTC.

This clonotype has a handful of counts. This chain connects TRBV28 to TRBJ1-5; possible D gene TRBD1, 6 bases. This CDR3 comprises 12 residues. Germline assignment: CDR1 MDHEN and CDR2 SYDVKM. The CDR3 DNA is TGTGTCTCCGGGGACACCAATCAGCCCCAGCATTTT. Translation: CVSGDTNQPQHF.

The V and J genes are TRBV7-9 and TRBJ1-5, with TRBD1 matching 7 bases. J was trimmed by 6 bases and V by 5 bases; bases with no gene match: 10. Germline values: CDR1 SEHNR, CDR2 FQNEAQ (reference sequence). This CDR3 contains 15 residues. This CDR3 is CASSTGVGLGQPQHF. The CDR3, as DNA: TGTGCCAGCAGCACAGGGGTAGGGCTCGGTCAGCCCCAGCATTTT.

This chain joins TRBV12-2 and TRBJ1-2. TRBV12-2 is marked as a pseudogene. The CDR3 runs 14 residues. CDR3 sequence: CASRANEEDRGYTF. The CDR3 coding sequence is TGTGCAAGTCGCGCCAACGAGGAGGATAGGGGCTACACCTTC.

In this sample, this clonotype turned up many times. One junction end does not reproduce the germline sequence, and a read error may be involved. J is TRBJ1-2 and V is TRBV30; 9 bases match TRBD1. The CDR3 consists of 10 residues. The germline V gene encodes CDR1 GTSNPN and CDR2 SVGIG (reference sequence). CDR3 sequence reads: CAWNTGGQAF. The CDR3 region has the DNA TGTGCCTGGAACACAGGGGGCCAGGCCTTC.

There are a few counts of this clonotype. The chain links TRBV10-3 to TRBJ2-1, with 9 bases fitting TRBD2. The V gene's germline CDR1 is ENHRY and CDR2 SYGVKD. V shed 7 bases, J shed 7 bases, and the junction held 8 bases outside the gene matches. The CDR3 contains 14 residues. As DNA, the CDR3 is TGTGCCATCACCTCGGGACTAGCTTCAAATGAGCAGTTCTTC. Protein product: CAITSGLASNEQFF.

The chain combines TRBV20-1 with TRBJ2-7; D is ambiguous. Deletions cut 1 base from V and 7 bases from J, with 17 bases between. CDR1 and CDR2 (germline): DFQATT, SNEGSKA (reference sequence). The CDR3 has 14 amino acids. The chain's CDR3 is CSARGGIEVREQYF. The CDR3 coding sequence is TGCAGTGCTAGAGGTGGAATAGAAGTCCGGGAGCAGTACTTC.

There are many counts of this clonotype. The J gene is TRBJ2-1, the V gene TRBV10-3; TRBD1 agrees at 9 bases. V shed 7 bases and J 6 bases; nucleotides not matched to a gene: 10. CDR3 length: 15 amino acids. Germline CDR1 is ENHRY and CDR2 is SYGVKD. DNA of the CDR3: TGTGCCATCACCTCTCCGGGACAGGGAGGCAATGAGCAGTTCTTC. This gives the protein CAITSPGQGGNEQFF.

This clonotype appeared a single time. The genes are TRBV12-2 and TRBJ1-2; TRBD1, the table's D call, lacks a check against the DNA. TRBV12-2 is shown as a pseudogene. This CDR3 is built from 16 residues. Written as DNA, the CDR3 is TGTGCAAGTCGCTTAGCGGGGCGGGGGCAGAACTATGGCTACACCTTC. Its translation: CASRLAGRGQNYGYTF.

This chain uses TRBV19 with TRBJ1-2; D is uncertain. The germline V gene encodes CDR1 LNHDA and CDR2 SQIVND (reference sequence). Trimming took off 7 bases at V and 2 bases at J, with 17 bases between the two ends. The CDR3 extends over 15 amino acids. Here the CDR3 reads CASTPLRDWNYGYTF. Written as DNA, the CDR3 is TGTGCCAGTACCCCCTTGAGGGATTGGAACTATGGCTACACCTTC.

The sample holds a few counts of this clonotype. The CDR3 protein is CASSFGLAGNSYEQYF. In DNA, the CDR3 is TGCGCCAGCAGCTTCGGACTAGCGGGGAACTCCTACGAGCAGTACTTC. V usage is TRBV5-1 and J usage is TRBJ2-7; 12 nucleotides align to TRBD2. Trimming removed 2 bases from V and 0 bases from J; junction bases left unmatched: 3. The CDR3 covers 16 residues. CDR1 SGHRS and CDR2 YFSETQ come from the germline V gene.

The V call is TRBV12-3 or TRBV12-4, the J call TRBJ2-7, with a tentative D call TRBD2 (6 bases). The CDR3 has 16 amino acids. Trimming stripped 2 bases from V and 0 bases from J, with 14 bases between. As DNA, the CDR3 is TGTGCCAGCAGTTTAAGGCTGAGCGGGCTCTCCTACGAGCAGTACTTC. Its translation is CASSLRLSGLSYEQYF.

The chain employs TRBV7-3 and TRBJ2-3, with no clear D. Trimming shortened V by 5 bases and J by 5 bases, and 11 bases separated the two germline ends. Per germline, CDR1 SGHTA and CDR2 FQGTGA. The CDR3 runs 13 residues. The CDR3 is CASSTWSVDTQYF. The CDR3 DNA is TGTGCCAGCAGCACCTGGTCCGTAGATACGCAGTATTTT.

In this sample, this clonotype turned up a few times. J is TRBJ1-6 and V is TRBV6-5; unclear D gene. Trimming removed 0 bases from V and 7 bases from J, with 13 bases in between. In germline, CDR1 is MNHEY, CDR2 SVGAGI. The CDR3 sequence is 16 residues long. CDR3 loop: CASSYSGWNSNSPLHF. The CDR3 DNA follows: TGTGCCAGCAGTTACTCCGGATGGAATTCCAATTCACCCCTCCACTTT.

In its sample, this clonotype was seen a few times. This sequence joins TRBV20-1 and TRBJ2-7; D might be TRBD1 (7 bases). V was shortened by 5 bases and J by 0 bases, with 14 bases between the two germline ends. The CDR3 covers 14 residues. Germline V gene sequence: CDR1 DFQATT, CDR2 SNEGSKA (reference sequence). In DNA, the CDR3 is TGCAGTGCTCACCAGGGGGGACTCTCCTACGAGCAGTACTTC. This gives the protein CSAHQGGLSYEQYF.

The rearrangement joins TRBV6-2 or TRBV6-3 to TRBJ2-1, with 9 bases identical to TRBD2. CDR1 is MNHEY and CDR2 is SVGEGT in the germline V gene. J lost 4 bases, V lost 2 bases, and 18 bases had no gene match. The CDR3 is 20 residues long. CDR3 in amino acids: CASSYPPLAGGPRAYNEQFF. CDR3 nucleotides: TGTGCCAGCAGTTACCCCCCTCTTGCGGGAGGGCCTCGCGCGTACAATGAGCAGTTCTTC.

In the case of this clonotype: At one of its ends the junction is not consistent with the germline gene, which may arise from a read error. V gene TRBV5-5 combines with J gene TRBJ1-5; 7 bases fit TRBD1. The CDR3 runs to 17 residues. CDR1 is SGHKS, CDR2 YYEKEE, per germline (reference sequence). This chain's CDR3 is CASSQQQGIYSNQHQHF. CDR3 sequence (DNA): TGTGCCAGCAGCCAACAACAGGGGATATATAGCAATCAGCACCAGCATTTT.

CDR3 DNA sequence: TGCGCCAGCAGCTTGGATTCTAGGGGGACCGCAACTAATGAAAAACTGTTTTTT. Protein product: CASSLDSRGTATNEKLFF. The chain is built from TRBV5-1 and TRBJ1-4; D might be TRBD1 (6 bases). The V gene's germline CDR1 is SGHRS and CDR2 YFSETQ. V was cut by 0 bases and J by 0 bases, with 15 bases left in between. The CDR3 covers 18 residues. The full variable domain, rest sourced from reference TRBV5-1 and TRBJ1-4, is KAGVTQTPRYLIKTRGQQVTLSCSPISGHRSVSWYQQTPGQGLQFLFEYFSETQRNKGNFPGRFSGRQFSNSRSEMNVSTLELGDSALYLCASSLDSRGTATNEKLFFGSGTQLSVL.

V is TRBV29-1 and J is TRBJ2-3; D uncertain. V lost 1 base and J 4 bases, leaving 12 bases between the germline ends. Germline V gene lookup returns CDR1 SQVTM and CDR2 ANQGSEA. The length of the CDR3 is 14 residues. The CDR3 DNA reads TGCAGCGTTGAAGGGTTGAAAGGATCAGATACGCAGTATTTT. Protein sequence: CSVEGLKGSDTQYF.

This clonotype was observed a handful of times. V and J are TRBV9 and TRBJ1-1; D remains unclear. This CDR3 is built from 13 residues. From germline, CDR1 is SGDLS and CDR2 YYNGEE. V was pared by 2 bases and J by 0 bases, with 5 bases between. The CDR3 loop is CASSVRVNTEAFF. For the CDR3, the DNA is TGTGCCAGCAGCGTTAGGGTGAACACTGAAGCTTTCTTT.

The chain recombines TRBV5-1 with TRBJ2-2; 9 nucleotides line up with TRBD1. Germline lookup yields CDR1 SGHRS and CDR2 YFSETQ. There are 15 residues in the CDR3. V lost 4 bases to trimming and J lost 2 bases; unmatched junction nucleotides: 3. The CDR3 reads CASSPTGGNTGELFF. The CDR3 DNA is TGCGCCAGCAGCCCTACAGGGGGCAACACCGGGGAGCTGTTTTTT.

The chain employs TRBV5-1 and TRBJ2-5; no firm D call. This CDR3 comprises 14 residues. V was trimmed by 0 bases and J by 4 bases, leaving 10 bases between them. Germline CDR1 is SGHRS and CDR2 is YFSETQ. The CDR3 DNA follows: TGCGCCAGCAGCTTGGGCGGCCCGGGAGAGACCCAGTACTTC. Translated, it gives CASSLGGPGETQYF.

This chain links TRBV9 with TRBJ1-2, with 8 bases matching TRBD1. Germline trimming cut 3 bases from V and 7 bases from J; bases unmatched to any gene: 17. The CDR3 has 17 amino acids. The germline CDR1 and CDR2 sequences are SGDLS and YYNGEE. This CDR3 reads CASSDLPGQGARFGYTF. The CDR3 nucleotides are TGTGCCAGCAGCGATCTCCCCGGGCAGGGGGCGCGGTTTGGCTACACCTTC.

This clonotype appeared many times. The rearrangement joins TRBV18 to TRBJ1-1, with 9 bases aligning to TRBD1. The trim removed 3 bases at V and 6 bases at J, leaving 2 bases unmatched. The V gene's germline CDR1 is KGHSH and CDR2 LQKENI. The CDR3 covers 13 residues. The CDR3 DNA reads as TGTGCCAGCTCACCGGGGACAGGGCCTGAAGCTTTCTTT. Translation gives CASSPGTGPEAFF.

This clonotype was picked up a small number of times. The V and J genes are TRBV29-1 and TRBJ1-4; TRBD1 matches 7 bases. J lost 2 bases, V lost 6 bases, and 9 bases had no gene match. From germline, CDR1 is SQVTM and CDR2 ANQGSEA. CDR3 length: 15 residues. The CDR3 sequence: CSVLGRGATNEKLFF. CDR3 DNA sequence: TGCAGCGTCCTTGGCAGGGGGGCGACTAATGAAAAACTGTTTTTT.

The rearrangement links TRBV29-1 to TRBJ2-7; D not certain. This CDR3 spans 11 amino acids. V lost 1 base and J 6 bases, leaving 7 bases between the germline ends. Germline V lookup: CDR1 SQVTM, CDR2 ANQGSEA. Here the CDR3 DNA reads TGCAGCGTTGAAGCTCGGGCCGAGCAGTACTTC. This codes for CSVEARAEQYF.